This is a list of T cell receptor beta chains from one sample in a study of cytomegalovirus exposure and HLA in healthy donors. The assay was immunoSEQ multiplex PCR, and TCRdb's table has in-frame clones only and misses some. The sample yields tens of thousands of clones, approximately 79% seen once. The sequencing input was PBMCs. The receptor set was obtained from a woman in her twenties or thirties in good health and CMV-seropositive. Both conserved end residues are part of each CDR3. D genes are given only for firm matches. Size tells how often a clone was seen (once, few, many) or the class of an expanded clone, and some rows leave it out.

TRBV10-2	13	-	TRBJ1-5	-	CASSPARNQPQHF	TGCGCCAGCAGCCCAGCCAGGAACCAGCCCCAGCATTTT
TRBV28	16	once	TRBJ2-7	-	CASNPGDARSSYEQYF	TGTGCCAGCAATCCAGGGGACGCCCGAAGCTCCTACGAGCAGTACTTC
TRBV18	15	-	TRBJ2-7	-	CASSPREGGTYEQYF	TGTGCCAGCTCACCAAGGGAAGGAGGGACCTACGAGCAGTACTTC
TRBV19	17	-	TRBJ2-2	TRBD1	CASYMGQGAQGFGELFF	TGTGCCAGTTACATGGGGCAGGGGGCGCAAGGTTTCGGGGAGCTGTTTTTT
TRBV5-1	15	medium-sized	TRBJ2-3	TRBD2	CASSPTSGITDTQYF	TGCGCCAGCAGCCCGACTAGCGGGATCACAGATACGCAGTATTTT
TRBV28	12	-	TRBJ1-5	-	CASQQGNQPQHF	TGTGCCAGCCAACAGGGAAATCAGCCCCAGCATTTT
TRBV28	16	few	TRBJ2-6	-	CASSFGEPSGANVLTF	TGTGCCAGCAGTTTCGGGGAGCCCTCTGGGGCCAACGTCCTGACTTTC
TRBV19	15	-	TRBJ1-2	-	CASSIGGGEIEGYTF	TGTGCCAGTAGTATAGGGGGCGGGGAAATTGAGGGCTACACCTTC
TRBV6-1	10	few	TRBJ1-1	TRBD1	CASTPDRAFF	TGTGCCAGCACCCCGGACAGGGCTTTCTTT
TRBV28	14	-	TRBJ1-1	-	CASTKRGRGSFAFF	TGTGCCAGCACCAAGAGAGGACGGGGGTCCTTCGCTTTCTTT
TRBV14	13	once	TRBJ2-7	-	CASSLRDFSEQYF	TGTGCCAGCAGCCTCCGGGACTTCTCCGAGCAGTACTTC
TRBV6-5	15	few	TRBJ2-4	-	CASSSSSTSAGIQYF	TGTGCCAGCAGTTCCTCCTCGACATCAGCAGGTATTCAGTACTTC
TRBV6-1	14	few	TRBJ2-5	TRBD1	CASSARGPEETQYF	TGTGCCAGCAGTGCAAGGGGGCCCGAAGAGACCCAGTACTTC
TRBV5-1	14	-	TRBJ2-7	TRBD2	CASSPGGAAYEQYF	TGCGCCAGCAGCCCGGGGGGGGCAGCCTACGAGCAGTACTTC
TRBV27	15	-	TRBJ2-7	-	CASSRTSNPSYEQYF	TGTGCCAGCAGTCGGACAAGCAATCCGTCCTACGAGCAGTACTTC
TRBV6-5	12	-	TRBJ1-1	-	CASSSVNTEAFF	TGTGCCAGCAGTTCGGTAAACACTGAAGCTTTCTTT